The rows below give T cell receptor beta chains drawn from one sample of a study of response to subunit inactivated influenza vaccine. TCRdb re-called the RT-PCR reads with MiXCR, one entry per CDR3 protein. The table has approximately 700,000 distinct CDR3 sequences, approximately 15% seen once. The source was PBMCs from blood, collected 11 to 12 days after vaccination. The receptors were sampled from a man aged 50 to 59 who received an inactivated influenza vaccine. Each CDR3 is given with its conserved first and last residue. A D gene is named only where the DNA matches it firmly. For some rows the clone size is stated as once, few or many, or as a class when expanded; others skip it.

TRBD2,TRBJ2-1,TRBV20-1,.,TGCAGTGCCCCCAAATTAGCGGGCCTATATGGCAATGAGCAGTTCTTC,CSAPKLAGLYGNEQFF
TRBD2,TRBJ2-3,TRBV4-3,few,TGCGCCAGCAGCCGCGGACTAGCGAGGAGCACAGATACGCAGTATTTT,CASSRGLARSTDTQYF
TRBD2,TRBJ2-3,TRBV9,.,TGTGCCAGCAGCGAAGAGGGACTAGCGATTACTTATAGCACAGATACGCAGTATTTT,CASSEEGLAITYSTDTQYF
.,TRBJ1-4,TRBV29-1,few,TGCAGCGGGTCGGGGGGGGATGAAAAACTGTTTTTT,CSGSGGDEKLFF
.,TRBJ1-3,TRBV6-5,.,TGTGCCAGCAGTTACTCGAGTACGAGTCTCTCTGGAAACACCATATATTTT,CASSYSSTSLSGNTIYF
.,TRBJ1-2,TRBV20-1,.,TGCAGTGCTAGAGATGGGTCCAGTAACTATGGCTACACCTTC,CSARDGSSNYGYTF
.,TRBJ1-5,TRBV28,.,TGTGCCAGCAGATTACAGGGCCCCCAGCCCCAGCATTTT,CASRLQGPQPQHF
.,TRBJ1-2,TRBV18,few,TGTGCCAGCTCACCACGGGTACAGGGACATGGCTACACCTTC,CASSPRVQGHGYTF
TRBD1,TRBJ2-7,TRBV7-8,few,TGTGCCAGCAGCTTAGCCGGGACAGGGGTAGGTTACGAGCAGTACTTC,CASSLAGTGVGYEQYF
.,TRBJ2-3,TRBV7-6,.,TGTGCCAGCAGCTTAAGGGGCCCGCACGGCACAGATACGCAGTATTTT,CASSLRGPHGTDTQYF
TRBD2,TRBJ2-7,TRBV10-3,few,TGTGCCATCAGTGATCCTGCTAGCGGGAGGCCCTACGAGCAGTACTTC,CAISDPASGRPYEQYF
.,TRBJ2-2,TRBV15,.,TGTGCCACCAGCAGAGTGGGGTACACCGGGGAGCTGTTTTTT,CATSRVGYTGELFF
.,TRBJ2-1,TRBV5-1,.,TGCGCCAGCAGCTTGTGGAGGGGCCAAAATTACAATGAGCAGTTCTTC,CASSLWRGQNYNEQFF
.,TRBJ1-1,TRBV5-1,many,TGCGCCAGCAGCCCGACAGAACTGAACACTGAAGCTTTCTTT,CASSPTELNTEAFF
.,TRBJ2-3,TRBV12-3/TRBV12-4,.,TGTGCCAGCAGCTCCGGGACATTATATACGCAGTATTTT,CASSSGTLYTQYF
.,TRBJ2-7,TRBV11-2,.,TGTGCCAGCAGCTTGGGGTTTGGGACAACTCTCTACGAGCAGTACTTC,CASSLGFGTTLYEQYF
.,TRBJ2-7,TRBV29-1,few,TGCAGCGTTGCACAGAACTCCTACGAGCAGTACTTC,CSVAQNSYEQYF
.,TRBJ2-1,TRBV28,few,TGTGCCAGCAGTTTAACGGGGAGAGGGGGAACGCAGTTCTTC,CASSLTGRGGTQFF
TRBD1,TRBJ2-1,TRBV7-9,.,TGTGCCACCAGGGGGACAGAGGACGGATTATCCTACAATGAGCAGTTCTTC,CATRGTEDGLSYNEQFF
TRBD1,TRBJ1-2,TRBV15,few,TGTGCCACCAGCTCCAGGGGGAACTATGGCTACACCTTC,CATSSRGNYGYTF
.,TRBJ2-7,TRBV4-1,.,TGCGCCAGCAGCCAAGAGGGGGCCAGACCCACCTACGAGCAGTACTTC,CASSQEGARPTYEQYF
TRBD1,TRBJ1-1,TRBV12-3/TRBV12-4,few,TGTGCCAGCAGCACGACAGGGGTCACTGAAGCTTTCTTT,CASSTTGVTEAFF
TRBD1,TRBJ1-1,TRBV7-9,.,TGTGCCAGCAGCTCCACAGGGGCCCCAGACACTGAAGCTTTCTTT,CASSSTGAPDTEAFF
.,TRBJ2-7,TRBV20-1,few,TGCAGTGCTAGAGGCGCGGCTGCAAGCTCCTACGAGCAGTACTTC,CSARGAAASSYEQYF